This TCR delta chain was sequenced during a study of gamma-delta T cells after stem cell transplantation listed by TCRdb under 2016. In its sample, this clone was seen a few times. Its specific antigen is unknown. A far larger clone is off by one base, so a read error is likely. Other DNA sequences in this sample translate to the same CDR3. The library was built by means of RT-PCR. Sequencing took place on an Illumina MiSeq. TCRdb reran clone calling on the public reads with CATT; rows sharing one DNA sequence were then combined. The sample has under 3,000 delta-chain clones on record, approximately 2.5% of them singletons. The top ten clones comprise about 16% of the sample. The receptor comes from a human donor. It is not recorded whose cells these are; they may come from a transplant donor. The specimen was gamma-delta T cells.

The CDR3 has the sequence CACDPVMGADKLIF. In nucleotides, the sequence is TGTGCCTGTGACCCAGTAATGGGCGCCGACAAACTCATCTTT. The receptor chain draws on TRDV2 and TRDJ1; too little of a D gene remains to name it. Looking up the germline V gene yields CDR1 GEAIGNYY and CDR2 EKD. Its CDR3 holds 14 amino acids, cysteine through phenylalanine. CDR3 DNA only is kept here, 42 bases in frame from base 1.